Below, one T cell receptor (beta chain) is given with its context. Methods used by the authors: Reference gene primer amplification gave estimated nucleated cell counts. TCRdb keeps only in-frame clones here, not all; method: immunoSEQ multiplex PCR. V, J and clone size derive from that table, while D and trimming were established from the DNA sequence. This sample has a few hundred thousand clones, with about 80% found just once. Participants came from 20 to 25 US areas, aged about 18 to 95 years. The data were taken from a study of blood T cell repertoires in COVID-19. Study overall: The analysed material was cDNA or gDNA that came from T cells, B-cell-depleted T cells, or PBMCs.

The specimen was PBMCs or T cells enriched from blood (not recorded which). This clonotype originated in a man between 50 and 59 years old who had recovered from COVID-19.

CDR3 sequence reads: CASIPSSGANVLTF. CDR3 DNA: TGTGCCAGTATACCGAGCTCTGGGGCCAACGTCCTGACTTTC. The V and J genes are TRBV19 and TRBJ2-6; the D is unclear. Trimming removed 7 bases at V and 0 bases at J, with 7 bases between. The germline V gene has CDR1 LNHDA and CDR2 SQIVND (reference sequence). CDR3 size: 14 residues.